These 19 T cell receptor beta chains share one sample of origin, sequenced in a study of T cell responses to AZD1222 COVID-19 vaccine. Method: immunoSEQ multiplex PCR; TCRdb's copy keeps in-frame clones and lacks some. The sample includes 110,000 to 150,000 clones, around 88% of them seen just once. The source was peripheral blood, collected on day 0 of AZD1222 vaccination. These receptors were collected from an adult in good health.

This rearrangement joins TRBV6-5 to TRBJ2-5; 8 bases map to TRBD1. The ends lost 7 bases at V and 2 bases at J; junction bases unmatched: 6. Germline assignment: CDR1 MNHEY and CDR2 SVGAGI. The CDR3 spans 14 residues. CDR3 residues: CASKDRGRQETQYF. The CDR3 nucleotides are TGTGCCAGCAAAGACAGGGGCCGGCAAGAGACCCAGTACTTC.

Only one count was recorded for this clone. This chain connects TRBV2 to TRBJ2-7; D is uncertain. The V end lost 1 base, the J end lost 2 bases, and 9 bases lay between the germline ends. The CDR3 spans 14 residues. Germline V lookup: CDR1 SNHLY, CDR2 FYNNEI. The CDR3 nucleotides read TGTGCCAGCAGTGAAGGTCTAGGCCCCTACGAGCAGTACTTC. It is translated as CASSEGLGPYEQYF.

This chain connects TRBV7-2 to TRBJ1-1, with a tentative D call TRBD1 (5 bases). The V end was cut by 2 bases, the J end by 1 base, with 14 bases between. This CDR3 region has 16 residues. Germline CDR1 and CDR2: SGHTA and FQGNSA. The CDR3, as DNA: TGTGCCAGCAGCTTATCTAGGGGACTAGGGAACACTGAAGCTTTCTTT. Translating gives CASSLSRGLGNTEAFF.

The rearrangement uses TRBV30 and TRBJ2-7; TRBD2 matches 10 bases. V lost 0 bases to trimming and J lost 3 bases; unmatched junction nucleotides: 20. This CDR3 region has 20 residues. Germline-derived CDR1 and CDR2 are GTSNPN and SVGIG (reference sequence). The CDR3 here is CAWSVSMGQATSGPGYEQYF. The CDR3 DNA reads TGTGCCTGGAGTGTATCAATGGGACAAGCGACTAGCGGGCCGGGCTACGAGCAGTACTTC.

In its sample, this clone was seen a few times. The chain has TRBV10-3 and TRBJ2-7; 11 nucleotides align to TRBD1. Germline V gives CDR1 ENHRY, CDR2 SYGVKD. The CDR3 loop spans 14 amino acids. The V segment lost 3 bases and the J segment 5 bases; nucleotides outside the gene matches: 3. CDR3 DNA: TGTGCCATCAGTGAAGGACAGGGGGCAAACGAGCAGTACTTC. It is translated as CAISEGQGANEQYF.

The rearrangement uses TRBV30 and TRBJ1-6; TRBD1 matches 8 bases. V dropped 3 bases and J dropped 9; count of bases not matched to a gene: 7. The CDR3 length is 14 residues. Looked up from germline, CDR1 is GTSNPN and CDR2 is SVGIG (reference sequence). This CDR3 is CAWSLDRGGSPLHF. CDR3 DNA sequence: TGTGCCTGGAGCCTCGACAGGGGTGGTTCACCCCTCCACTTT.

The gene calls are TRBV4-3 and TRBJ1-3, with D perhaps matching TRBD1 (5 bases). V dropped 1 base and J dropped 8 bases, with 6 bases sitting between them. This CDR3 region has 12 residues. Germline assignment: CDR1 LGHNA and CDR2 YSLEER. The CDR3 nucleotides read TGCGCCAGCAGCCAAGCGGGGCACACCATATATTTT. Encoded protein: CASSQAGHTIYF.

This chain's CDR3 is CASSYGQGANGYTF. CDR3 bases: TGTGCCAGCAGTTACGGACAGGGGGCGAATGGCTACACCTTC. The V and J genes are TRBV6-5 and TRBJ1-2; TRBD1 matches 11 bases. Germline-derived CDR1 and CDR2 are MNHEY and SVGAGI. J gave up 6 bases and V 2 bases, and 2 bases lay outside the gene matches. The length of the CDR3 is 14 residues.

The chain carries TRBV28 and TRBJ1-5, with TRBD1 matching 7 bases. Germline V gives CDR1 MDHEN, CDR2 SYDVKM. The CDR3 loop spans 15 amino acids. Trimming at V came to 2 bases and at J to 3 bases, leaving 4 bases not matched to a gene. CDR3: CASSLGDSYNQPQHF. As DNA, the CDR3 is TGTGCCAGCAGTTTAGGGGACAGCTACAATCAGCCCCAGCATTTT. The whole variable domain, filled in from reference TRBV28 and TRBJ1-5, reads DVKVTQSSRYLVKRTGEKVFLECVQDMDHENMFWYRQDPGLGLRLIYFSYDVKMKEKGDIPEGYSVSREKKERFSLILESASTNQTSMYLCASSLGDSYNQPQHFGDGTRLSIL.

The chain uses TRBV28 and TRBJ1-2; 9 nucleotides align to TRBD1. The CDR3 sequence is 14 residues long. Unmatched junction bases numbered 5, after V lost 6 bases and J lost 3 bases. Germline assignment: CDR1 MDHEN and CDR2 SYDVKM. CDR3 loop: CASSPGTGYYGYTF. The DNA for the CDR3 is TGTGCCAGCAGCCCCGGGACAGGGTACTATGGCTACACCTTC.

The J gene is TRBJ1-1, the V gene TRBV6-5, with no clear D. CDR1 and CDR2 from the germline V gene are MNHEY and SVGAGI. The V and J ends lost 7 bases and 2 bases respectively, with 11 bases between them. The CDR3 sequence is 13 residues long. CDR3 nucleotides: TGTGCCAGCATGGGTGCAGGCAACACTGAAGCTTTCTTT. This encodes CASMGAGNTEAFF.

V is TRBV5-8 and J is TRBJ1-5; TRBD1 matches at 7 bases. V was pared by 4 bases and J by 3 bases, with 7 bases of the junction left unmatched. The CDR3 has 15 residues. Germline CDR1 SGHTS, CDR2 YDEGEE. CDR3 nucleotides: TGTGCCAGCAGCGGCGGGACAGATCACAATCAGCCCCAGCATTTT. Its translation: CASSGGTDHNQPQHF.

The rearrangement links TRBV30 to TRBJ2-1; D gene uncertain. V was shortened by 3 bases and J by 8 bases, with 14 bases between the two germline ends. CDR3 size: 13 residues. Germline assignment: CDR1 GTSNPN and CDR2 SVGIG (reference sequence). CDR3 bases: TGTGCCTGGAGGCCAACTAATGGCGATGAGCAGTTCTTC. Protein product: CAWRPTNGDEQFF. The full variable domain, rest sourced from reference TRBV30 and TRBJ2-1, is SQTIHQWPATLVQPVGSPLSLECTVEGTSNPNLYWYRQAAGRGLQLLFYSVGIGQISSEVPQNLSASRPQDRQFILSSKKLLLSDSGFYLCAWRPTNGDEQFFGPGTRLTVL.

The chain joins TRBV5-4 to TRBJ2-7, with unresolved D. The germline CDR1 and CDR2 sequences are SGHNT and YYREEE (reference sequence). V lost 3 bases and J 1 base, leaving 11 bases between the germline ends. CDR3 size: 14 residues. CDR3 nucleotide sequence: TGTGCCAGCAGCTGGGGTGCTCGGTCCTACGAGCAGTACTTC. It yields the protein CASSWGARSYEQYF. Using reference TRBV5-4 and TRBJ2-7 for the parts outside the CDR3, the full variable domain is ETGVTQSPTHLIKTRGQQVTLRCSSQSGHNTVSWYQQALGQGPQFIFQYYREEENGRGNFPPRFSGLQFPNYSSELNVNALELDDSALYLCASSWGARSYEQYFGPGTRLTVT.

This clone was counted a few times. The chain joins TRBV3-1 (or the pseudogene TRBV3-2) to TRBJ2-1; D is unclear. The V gene's germline CDR1 is LGHDT and CDR2 YNNKEL (reference sequence). The CDR3 spans 11 residues. The V end was cut by 4 bases, the J end by 5 bases, with 3 bases between. The CDR3: CASSLHNEQFF. CDR3 DNA: TGTGCCAGCAGCCTTCACAATGAGCAGTTCTTC.

CDR3 in amino acids: CASSKGTPAGPQHF. CDR3 coding DNA: TGTGCCAGCAGCAAAGGGACTCCTGCAGGGCCCCAGCATTTT. The chain combines TRBV5-6 with TRBJ1-5, with a weak D call TRBD1 (5 bases). V was cut by 4 bases and J by 9 bases, with 17 bases left in between. The length of the CDR3 is 14 residues. The germline gives CDR1 SGHDT, CDR2 YYEEEE. The full variable domain, with the rest looked up from reference TRBV5-6 and TRBJ1-5, is DAGVTQSPTHLIKTRGQQVTLRCSPKSGHDTVSWYQQALGQGPQFIFQYYEEEERQRGNFPDRFSGHQFPNYSSELNVNALLLGDSALYLCASSKGTPAGPQHFGDGTRLSIL.

The V and J genes are TRBV28 and TRBJ1-1; D gene ambiguous. V was trimmed by 0 bases and J by 4 bases, leaving 3 bases between them. The germline V gene has CDR1 MDHEN and CDR2 SYDVKM. The CDR3 sequence is 12 residues long. The CDR3 DNA is TGTGCCAGCAGTTTATGGAGCACTGAAGCTTTCTTT. It encodes CASSLWSTEAFF.

The chain joins TRBV10-1 to TRBJ2-1; 13 nucleotides agree with TRBD2. Germline V gene lookup returns CDR1 WNHNN and CDR2 SYGVQD (reference sequence). The V and J ends lost 6 bases and 7 bases, in that order; junction bases with no gene match: 6. There are 15 residues in the CDR3. CDR3 bases: TGCGCCAGCAGCAAACTAGCGGGAGGGGGGAATGAGCAGTTCTTC. Translation gives CASSKLAGGGNEQFF.

The V gene is TRBV25-1, the J gene TRBJ2-1; TRBD2 is a possible D gene (5 bases). Trimming took off 7 bases at V and 0 bases at J, with 13 bases between the two ends. The CDR3 consists of 15 residues. Germline CDR1 and CDR2: MGHDK and SYGVNS. The CDR3 protein is CASTGGVSSYNEQFF. The CDR3 nucleotides read TGTGCCAGCACCGGAGGTGTTAGCTCCTACAATGAGCAGTTCTTC. Full variable domain (outside the CDR3, taken from reference TRBV25-1 and TRBJ2-1): EADIYQTPRYLVIGTGKKITLECSQTMGHDKMYWYQQDPGMELHLIHYSYGVNSTEKGDLSSESTVSRIRTEHFPLTLESARPSHTSQYLCASTGGVSSYNEQFFGPGTRLTVL.